The present T cell receptor (beta chain) was sequenced within a study of yellow fever vaccine responses in identical twins (dated by TCRdb to 2016 to 2019). Regarding the complete study: Focusing on identical twins, the study followed the T cell clones that responded to the vaccine, and did so with precision.

Libraries were constructed by RT-PCR. TCRdb records Illumina HiSeq 2500 as the sequencer. Clones were called with MiXCR by TCRdb after fastp trimmed the public reads at Q25, and only in-frame beta chains were retained. Duplicate CDR3 protein sequences are folded into a single record with the most common DNA and genes. This sample gives about 19,000 distinct CDR3 sequences in total; under 80% of them show up just once. The ten top clones hold less than 9.5% of the sample. About this clonotype: The antigen it recognizes is unknown. The input lacks base qualities; no much larger clone sits a single base away.

Beyond this particular receptor, the publication reports: According to the authors, in identical twins the way T cells responded to vaccination appeared partly convergent and partly personalized.

Sequenced material: T cells from blood (PBMCs), unsorted or a sorted subset (not recorded which), taken before or after yellow fever vaccination (not recorded which). The clonotype originates from a young woman who received the yellow fever vaccine. Donor details come from another sample of the same person, matched by shared clones.

CDR3 protein: CSVEDREEEQYF. The nucleotide sequence reads TGCAGCGTTGAAGATCGCGAGGAAGAGCAGTACTTC. In this chain, TRBV29-1 is recombined with TRBJ2-7; the D gene cannot be resolved reliably. Trimming costs V 0 bases and J 7 bases, and their ends lie 10 bases apart. CDR1 SQVTM and CDR2 ANQGSEA are derived from the germline V gene. The CDR3, cysteine through phenylalanine, is 12 amino acids long. The CDR3 DNA has 36 bases and is translated from base 1.